What follows are 22 T cell receptor beta chains derived from one specimen sequenced in a study of blood T cell repertoires in COVID-19. Method: immunoSEQ multiplex PCR; TCRdb's copy keeps in-frame clones and lacks some. The sample lists fewer than 650,000 clones; around nine tenths were seen once. Material: peripheral blood. The receptors come from a woman in her fifties or sixties with COVID-19, enrolled during active disease.

This chain links TRBV6-5 with TRBJ1-3, with unresolved D. CDR3 length: 14 residues. V lost 5 bases and J lost 1, with 9 bases in between. CDR1 is MNHEY and CDR2 is SVGAGI in the germline V gene. The DNA for the CDR3 is TGTGCCAGCAGTATTCCAAAATCTGGAAACACCATATATTTT. Translating it yields CASSIPKSGNTIYF.

The genes are TRBV28 and TRBJ1-2; TRBD1 aligns across 8 bases. Germline CDR1 is MDHEN and CDR2 is SYDVKM. The CDR3 is made up of 18 amino acids. Trimming took 3 bases from V and 5 from J; bases not matched to a gene: 17. The CDR3 bases are TGTGCCAGCAGTTTTAGAGGGGGGAGCGGACAGGGTTTGTATGGCTACACCTTC. It yields the protein CASSFRGGSGQGLYGYTF.

This chain links TRBV19 with TRBJ2-7; D may be TRBD1 (5 bases). Germline V gives CDR1 LNHDA, CDR2 SQIVND (reference sequence). The CDR3 covers 13 residues. The V and J ends lost 0 bases and 6 bases respectively, with 9 bases between them. The DNA of the CDR3 is TGTGCCAGTAGTATAGATCCAAGGGGCGAGCAGTACTTC. Translation gives CASSIDPRGEQYF.

The V and J genes are TRBV29-1 and TRBJ1-4, with 9 positions matching TRBD1. Germline V lookup: CDR1 SQVTM, CDR2 ANQGSEA. CDR3 length: 13 amino acids. V was pared by 7 bases and J by 8 bases, with 8 bases of the junction left unmatched. The CDR3 spells CSAVGQGLEKLFF. DNA for the CDR3: TGCAGCGCCGTGGGACAGGGTCTCGAAAAACTGTTTTTT.

The chain carries TRBV19 and TRBJ1-5; TRBD1 matches at 8 bases. CDR3 length: 15 residues. Germline V gene lookup returns CDR1 LNHDA and CDR2 SQIVND (reference sequence). V shed 10 bases and J 7 bases; nucleotides not matched to a gene: 15. The CDR3 region has the DNA TGTGCCACCGAAGATCCACAGGGGGTGGGACAGCCCCAGCATTTT. This gives the protein CATEDPQGVGQPQHF.

The J gene is TRBJ2-1, the V gene TRBV14; TRBD1 is a possible D gene (6 bases). The germline CDR1 and CDR2 sequences are SGHDN and FVKESK. This CDR3 region has 16 residues. The V end lost 4 bases, the J end lost 9 bases, and 22 bases lay between the germline ends. CDR3 protein: CASSPLEGGRRTEQFF. The CDR3 bases are TGTGCCAGCAGCCCCCTCGAAGGGGGACGGCGCACTGAGCAGTTCTTC. Supplemented by reference TRBV14 and TRBJ2-1, the full variable domain reads EAGVTQFPSHSVIEKGQTVTLRCDPISGHDNLYWYRRVMGKEIKFLLHFVKESKQDESGMPNNRFLAERTGGTYSTLKVQPAELEDSGVYFCASSPLEGGRRTEQFFGPGTRLTVL.

The chain uses TRBV11-3 and TRBJ1-1, with D unclear. Between the trimmed V and J ends, which lost 3 bases and 2 bases, there was a span of 10 bases. This CDR3 comprises 14 residues. CDR1 SGHNT and CDR2 YENEEA come from the germline V gene. The CDR3 DNA follows: TGTGCCAGCAGCTTTTCGGGAGGCAACACTGAAGCTTTCTTT. Its protein product is CASSFSGGNTEAFF.

V gene TRBV5-4 combines with J gene TRBJ1-3; maybe TRBD1 (6 bases). The V end lost 3 bases, the J end lost 4 bases, and 8 bases lay between the germline ends. From germline, CDR1 is SGHNT and CDR2 YYREEE (reference sequence). This CDR3 has 13 amino acids. The CDR3 DNA reads TGTGCCAGCAGCTGGGACATCGGAAACACCATATATTTT. This gives the protein CASSWDIGNTIYF.

The chain couples TRBV12-3 or TRBV12-4 to TRBJ2-5, with no clear D. The CDR3 sequence is 13 residues long. Trimming removed 5 bases from V and 7 bases from J, with 14 bases in between. CDR3 in amino acids: CASSLTDAGTQYF. CDR3 DNA: TGTGCCAGCAGTCTGACTGATGCCGGGACCCAGTACTTC.

The chain joins TRBV11-2 to TRBJ1-4; tentatively, D is TRBD1 (6 bases). Per the germline V gene, CDR1 is SGHAT and CDR2 is FQNNGV. CDR3 length: 17 residues. The germline V and J ends were trimmed by 5 bases and 0 bases, with 16 bases remaining between them. The CDR3 reads CASSPVRGLATNEKLFF. The CDR3 DNA follows: TGTGCCAGCAGCCCAGTCAGGGGCCTAGCAACTAATGAAAAACTGTTTTTT.

The chain is built from TRBV27 and TRBJ1-5; 7 bases align to TRBD1. V shed 5 bases, J shed 2 bases, and the junction held 9 bases outside the gene matches. The CDR3 length is 16 residues. Germline values: CDR1 MNHEY, CDR2 SMNVEV (reference sequence). CDR3 nucleotide sequence: TGTGCCAGCAGTCCCTGGCAGGGGGAAGGCAATCAGCCCCAGCATTTT. As protein: CASSPWQGEGNQPQHF.

The rearrangement links TRBV2 to TRBJ1-2; 11 nucleotides agree with TRBD1. Germline values: CDR1 SNHLY, CDR2 FYNNEI. J lost 4 bases, V lost 10 bases, and 5 bases had no gene match. The CDR3 is 13 amino acids. This CDR3 is CANGTGGPYGYTF. The CDR3 DNA reads TGTGCCAACGGGACAGGGGGTCCCTATGGCTACACCTTC.

V is TRBV7-2 and J is TRBJ2-1, with TRBD2 matching 7 bases. V lost 5 bases to trimming and J lost 1 base; unmatched junction nucleotides: 5. Germline CDR1 reads SGHTA; CDR2 reads FQGNSA. The CDR3 covers 15 residues. The CDR3 is CASSQLAPSYNEQFF. The CDR3 bases are TGTGCCAGCAGCCAACTAGCGCCGTCCTACAATGAGCAGTTCTTC.

The chain is built from TRBV24-1 and TRBJ1-3; D gene uncertain. Per germline, CDR1 KGHDR and CDR2 SFDVKD. CDR3 length: 11 residues. Trimming took off 7 bases at V and 4 bases at J, with 4 bases between the two ends. The CDR3 loop reads CATSQGNTIYF. CDR3 nucleotides: TGTGCCACCAGCCAGGGAAACACCATATATTTT.

The chain joins TRBV7-3 to TRBJ2-7; TRBD1 is a possible D gene (9 bases). Deletions cut 5 bases from V and 4 bases from J, with 21 bases between. The CDR3 consists of 16 residues. Germline values: CDR1 SGHTA, CDR2 FQGTGA. CDR3 loop: CASSLRGGQGVYEQYF. As DNA, the CDR3 is TGTGCCAGCAGCCTCCGGGGGGGACAGGGTGTTTACGAGCAGTACTTC.

This sequence joins TRBV6-6 and TRBJ2-3, with TRBD2 matching over 14 bases. The germline V gene has CDR1 MNHNY and CDR2 SVGAGI (reference sequence). This CDR3 has 15 residues. V dropped 6 bases and J dropped 8; count of bases not matched to a gene: 7. The CDR3: CASSRLAGGQGTQYF. The CDR3 nucleotides read TGTGCCAGCAGCCGACTAGCGGGGGGGCAAGGTACGCAGTATTTT.

The chain couples TRBV2 to TRBJ1-2; 8 bases are shared with TRBD1. The germline V gene encodes CDR1 SNHLY and CDR2 FYNNEI. This CDR3 contains 15 residues. Trimming removed 6 bases from V and 4 bases from J; junction bases left unmatched: 10. For the CDR3, the DNA is TGTGCCAGCAGGACTGGACAGGGACAGTCCTATGGCTACACCTTC. This sequence encodes CASRTGQGQSYGYTF. The full variable domain, rest sourced from reference TRBV2 and TRBJ1-2, is EPEVTQTPSHQVTQMGQEVILRCVPISNHLYFYWYRQILGQKVEFLVSFYNNEISEKSEIFDDQFSVERPDGSNFTLKIRSTKLEDSAMYFCASRTGQGQSYGYTFGSGTRLTVV.

The V and J genes are TRBV18 and TRBJ2-2; perhaps TRBD1 as D (5 bases). The germline gives CDR1 KGHSH, CDR2 LQKENI. The CDR3 length is 13 residues. The V gene lost 1 base and the J gene lost 6 bases, with 6 bases spanning the gap. Here the CDR3 reads CASSPQGSGELFF. DNA of the CDR3: TGTGCCAGCTCACCACAGGGGTCCGGGGAGCTGTTTTTT.

The rearrangement links TRBV2 to TRBJ1-6, with TRBD1 matching over 8 bases. The CDR3 has 13 residues. V was pared by 9 bases and J by 6 bases, with 4 bases of the junction left unmatched. Germline CDR1 SNHLY, CDR2 FYNNEI. The CDR3 protein is CARGQGGNSPLHF. The CDR3 nucleotides are TGTGCCAGAGGACAGGGTGGTAATTCACCCCTCCACTTT. The variable domain in full, completed from reference TRBV2 and TRBJ1-6, reads EPEVTQTPSHQVTQMGQEVILRCVPISNHLYFYWYRQILGQKVEFLVSFYNNEISEKSEIFDDQFSVERPDGSNFTLKIRSTKLEDSAMYFCARGQGGNSPLHFGNGTRLTVT.

This clone is a singleton in its sample. This chain uses TRBV24-1 with TRBJ2-3, with 12 bases aligning to TRBD1. The junction had 5 bases not matched to a gene; V was cut back by 4 bases and J by 4 bases. The germline gives CDR1 KGHDR, CDR2 SFDVKD. The CDR3 has 16 amino acids. CDR3 nucleotides: TGTGCCACCAGTGAGACCGGGACAGGGGGCCCAGATACGCAGTATTTT. Amino acid sequence: CATSETGTGGPDTQYF.

The V gene is TRBV18, the J gene TRBJ2-7, with unresolved D. Germline CDR1 and CDR2: KGHSH and LQKENI. V was cut by 0 bases and J by 3 bases, with 9 bases left in between. The CDR3 has 14 residues. The CDR3 DNA follows: TGTGCCAGCTCACCACCCGTGAGAATCTACGAGCAGTACTTC. Protein: CASSPPVRIYEQYF.

The chain employs TRBV30 and TRBJ2-3; 9 bases fit TRBD1. V was pared by 2 bases and J by 5 bases, with 5 bases of the junction left unmatched. This CDR3 has 14 amino acids. Germline values: CDR1 GTSNPN, CDR2 SVGIG (reference sequence). As DNA, the CDR3 is TGTGCCTGGAGTCGACAGGGGGGAAAAGATACGCAGTATTTT. This sequence encodes CAWSRQGGKDTQYF.